This T cell receptor (beta chain) was obtained from a study of identical twins. General study points: With monozygotic twins, out-of-frame TCR alpha sharing exceeded what models estimated.

TCRdb processed the 5' RACE reads anew with MiXCR; each CDR3 protein has one entry. The repertoire consists of some 460,000 distinct CDR3 sequences, with around 14% occurring once and the leading ten covering roughly 0.5%. This clonotype was recorded many times. No antigen is known for it. The CDR3 consists of 16 residues. With 0 bases removed from V and 0 bases from J, the gap between germline ends came to 8 bases. CDR1 is LNHNV and CDR2 is YYDKDF in the germline V gene (reference sequence). The data also belong to a second study, concerning yellow fever vaccine responses in identical twins.

The TCR comes from a woman between 18 and 29 years old in good health. The chain couples TRBV15 to TRBJ2-2, with D unclear. The specimen was CD4+ T cells sorted from blood. This CDR3 is CATSRDLGTNTGELFF. The DNA for the CDR3 is TGTGCCACCAGCAGAGATCTAGGGACGAACACCGGGGAGCTGTTTTTT.